Listed below are T cell receptor beta chains from one sample, sequenced in a study of T cell changes during pregnancy in multiple sclerosis. Libraries were prepared by immunoSEQ multiplex PCR; TCRdb keeps only in-frame clonotypes and omits some of them. The sample carries around 48,000 clones, almost 95% recorded once. Sequencing was performed on CD4+ T cells from peripheral blood mononuclear cells, taken in the second trimester of pregnancy. The origin of the receptors is a female donor in good health, enrolled as a control in a pregnancy study. The CDR3 runs from the conserved cysteine through the conserved F or W. A D gene is named only where the DNA matches it firmly. Clone size is stated in some rows and not others, as once, few, many or a class when expanded.

J gene: TRBJ2-7
D gene: .
clone size: .
V gene: TRBV11-3
CDR3 protein: CASSPPTSPEQYF
CDR3 DNA: TGTGCCAGCAGCCCTCCTACTTCTCCCGAGCAGTACTTC

J gene: TRBJ1-2
D gene: TRBD1
clone size: .
V gene: TRBV6-6
CDR3 protein: CASRRQGHGYTF
CDR3 DNA: TGTGCCAGCAGAAGACAGGGACATGGCTACACCTTC

J gene: TRBJ2-7
D gene: TRBD2
clone size: .
V gene: TRBV5-1
CDR3 protein: CASSPLTGTSGSYEQYF
CDR3 DNA: TGCGCCAGCAGCCCTTTAACCGGGACTAGCGGGAGCTACGAGCAGTACTTC

J gene: TRBJ1-3
D gene: .
clone size: few
V gene: TRBV28
CDR3 protein: CASSPRLGAGNTIYF
CDR3 DNA: TGTGCCAGCAGTCCCCGACTTGGCGCTGGAAACACCATATATTTT

J gene: TRBJ2-7
D gene: .
clone size: .
V gene: TRBV29-1
CDR3 protein: CSVARRLSYEQYF
CDR3 DNA: TGCAGCGTTGCCAGACGACTCTCCTACGAGCAGTACTTC

J gene: TRBJ2-7
D gene: .
clone size: once
V gene: TRBV19
CDR3 protein: CASSAGRDPRDEQYF
CDR3 DNA: TGTGCCAGTAGCGCAGGGCGCGACCCACGCGACGAGCAGTACTTC

J gene: TRBJ2-7
D gene: .
clone size: .
V gene: TRBV20-1
CDR3 protein: CSASGSYEQYF
CDR3 DNA: TGCAGTGCTAGCGGGAGTTACGAGCAGTACTTC

J gene: TRBJ1-3
D gene: TRBD1
clone size: .
V gene: TRBV30
CDR3 protein: CASGTGGGNTIYF
CDR3 DNA: TGTGCCTCCGGGACAGGGGGCGGAAACACCATATATTTT

J gene: TRBJ1-1
D gene: .
clone size: few
V gene: TRBV5-6
CDR3 protein: CASSLAQGGNTEAFF
CDR3 DNA: TGTGCCAGCAGCTTGGCTCAGGGAGGGAACACTGAAGCTTTCTTT

J gene: TRBJ2-6
D gene: .
clone size: .
V gene: TRBV27
CDR3 protein: CASSPRLSGANVLTF
CDR3 DNA: TGTGCCAGCAGTCCGCGCCTCTCTGGGGCCAACGTCCTGACTTTC

J gene: TRBJ1-4
D gene: .
clone size: .
V gene: TRBV7-2
CDR3 protein: CASSPESRAREKLFF
CDR3 DNA: TGTGCCAGCAGCCCAGAGAGCAGGGCTAGGGAAAAACTGTTTTTT

J gene: TRBJ1-1
D gene: TRBD1
clone size: .
V gene: TRBV2
CDR3 protein: CASRERGRTGRATDTEAFF
CDR3 DNA: TGTGCCAGCAGGGAAAGGGGGAGGACAGGGCGCGCAACGGACACTGAAGCTTTCTTT

J gene: TRBJ2-5
D gene: .
clone size: .
V gene: TRBV4-2
CDR3 protein: CASSQQGRRETQYF
CDR3 DNA: TGTGCCAGCAGCCAGCAGGGGAGAAGGGAGACCCAGTACTTC

J gene: TRBJ2-3
D gene: TRBD1
clone size: .
V gene: TRBV19
CDR3 protein: CASWDRGRADTQYF
CDR3 DNA: TGTGCCAGTTGGGACAGGGGGCGCGCAGATACGCAGTATTTT

J gene: TRBJ1-6
D gene: TRBD1
clone size: few
V gene: TRBV5-1
CDR3 protein: CASSGRDRDNSPLHF
CDR3 DNA: TGCGCCAGCAGCGGCCGGGACAGAGATAATTCACCCCTCCACTTT

J gene: TRBJ2-7
D gene: .
clone size: .
V gene: TRBV10-1
CDR3 protein: CASSVGHGDYEQYF
CDR3 DNA: TGCGCCAGCAGTGTGGGACACGGGGACTACGAGCAGTACTTC

J gene: TRBJ1-1
D gene: TRBD1
clone size: .
V gene: TRBV2
CDR3 protein: CASSTGENTEAFF
CDR3 DNA: TGTGCCAGCTCGACAGGGGAGAACACTGAAGCTTTCTTT

J gene: TRBJ1-2
D gene: TRBD1
clone size: .
V gene: TRBV7-2
CDR3 protein: CASSLADREASGYTF
CDR3 DNA: TGTGCCAGCAGCTTGGCAGACAGGGAGGCAAGTGGCTACACCTTC

J gene: TRBJ1-4
D gene: TRBD1
clone size: .
V gene: TRBV27
CDR3 protein: CASSPRQGPLANEKLFF
CDR3 DNA: TGTGCCAGCAGTCCTCGACAGGGGCCGTTAGCTAATGAAAAACTGTTTTTT

J gene: TRBJ2-6
D gene: TRBD2
clone size: .
V gene: TRBV6-5
CDR3 protein: CASSSPLGLAPNVLTF
CDR3 DNA: TGTGCCAGCAGTTCCCCCCTGGGACTAGCGCCCAACGTCCTGACTTTC

J gene: TRBJ1-4
D gene: .
clone size: .
V gene: TRBV15
CDR3 protein: CATSRDGAKGNEKLFF
CDR3 DNA: TGTGCCACCAGCAGAGATGGGGCCAAGGGAAATGAAAAACTGTTTTTT

J gene: TRBJ2-5
D gene: .
clone size: .
V gene: TRBV12-5
CDR3 protein: CACSDTYQETQYF
CDR3 DNA: TGTGCTTGCTCGGACACGTACCAAGAGACCCAGTACTTC

J gene: TRBJ1-1
D gene: .
clone size: .
V gene: TRBV6-1
CDR3 protein: CASSEEPILFAFF
CDR3 DNA: TGTGCCAGCAGTGAAGAGCCTATCCTCTTTGCTTTCTTT

J gene: TRBJ2-7
D gene: TRBD2
clone size: once
V gene: TRBV18
CDR3 protein: CASSPRSILAGEQYF
CDR3 DNA: TGTGCCAGCTCACCACGGTCCATACTAGCGGGAGAGCAGTACTTC

J gene: TRBJ2-7
D gene: .
clone size: .
V gene: TRBV6-1
CDR3 protein: CASSEAWQHYEQYF
CDR3 DNA: TGTGCCAGCAGTGAAGCGTGGCAACACTACGAGCAGTACTTC

J gene: TRBJ2-3
D gene: TRBD2
clone size: .
V gene: TRBV9
CDR3 protein: CASSVADSGRVGGTQYF
CDR3 DNA: TGTGCCAGCAGCGTAGCTGATAGCGGGAGGGTTGGCGGTACGCAGTATTTT

J gene: TRBJ2-1
D gene: TRBD2
clone size: .
V gene: TRBV2
CDR3 protein: CASKETSGLYNEQFF
CDR3 DNA: TGTGCCAGCAAAGAAACTAGCGGCCTCTACAATGAGCAGTTCTTC

J gene: TRBJ1-4
D gene: .
clone size: once
V gene: TRBV11-1
CDR3 protein: CASSSDGRQIEKLFF
CDR3 DNA: TGTGCCAGCAGCTCGGACGGCCGACAGATTGAAAAACTGTTTTTT